A single sample is the source of the 30 T cell receptor beta chains below, sequenced in a study of T cells after somatic rescue of genetic block. Assay: immunoSEQ multiplex PCR; the TCRdb copy retains only in-frame clones and omits some. The data contain roughly 10,000 clones, 70% to 75% of them singletons. Sequenced: peripheral blood mononuclear cells (PBMCs). These receptors were collected from a boy younger than 18.

The chain couples TRBV19 to TRBJ1-4; TRBD1 matches 7 bases. The CDR3 consists of 17 residues. The trim removed 4 bases at V and 7 bases at J, leaving 15 bases unmatched. The V gene's germline CDR1 is LNHDA and CDR2 SQIVND (reference sequence). The CDR3 nucleotides are TGTGCCAGTAGTAAGACCCGCAGGGGGATAAGAGGTGAAAAACTGTTTTTT. Residues: CASSKTRRGIRGEKLFF.

The chain carries TRBV7-9 and TRBJ2-4; D uncertain. The V gene's germline CDR1 is SEHNR and CDR2 FQNEAQ (reference sequence). CDR3 size: 14 residues. Trimming removed 2 bases from V and 2 bases from J, with 7 bases in between. In DNA form, the CDR3 reads TGTGCCAGCAGCTTATCGGTATCCAAAAACATTCAGTACTTC. This translates into CASSLSVSKNIQYF.

CDR3 loop: CASSPLAVNTDTQYF. CDR3 coding DNA: TGTGCCAGCAGTCCACTAGCGGTTAACACAGATACGCAGTATTTT. This chain links TRBV28 with TRBJ2-3, with 8 bases aligning to TRBD2. Trimming removed 5 bases from V and 2 bases from J; junction bases left unmatched: 6. Per germline, CDR1 MDHEN and CDR2 SYDVKM. The CDR3 spans 15 residues.

The CDR3: CASNRATTKNIQYF. In DNA form, the CDR3 reads TGTGCCAGCAACAGGGCTACAACCAAAAACATTCAGTACTTC. The rearrangement uses TRBV6-1 and TRBJ2-4, with TRBD1 as a possible D gene (6 bases). The CDR3 has 14 amino acids. The V end lost 7 bases, the J end lost 2 bases, and 12 bases lay between the germline ends. Per germline, CDR1 MNHNS and CDR2 SASEGT.

This clone was seen just once. This rearrangement joins TRBV28 to TRBJ1-1; D is possibly TRBD1 (6 bases). CDR1 is MDHEN, CDR2 SYDVKM, per germline. V shed 6 bases and J shed 4 bases, with 12 bases lying between them. This CDR3 spans 13 amino acids. CDR3 protein: CASSPGGRTEAFF. DNA for the CDR3: TGTGCCAGCAGCCCGGGGGGCCGCACTGAAGCTTTCTTT.

The genes are TRBV18 and TRBJ1-4; D perhaps matches TRBD1 (5 bases). This CDR3 region has 14 residues. Germline assignment: CDR1 KGHSH and CDR2 LQKENI. V was trimmed by 1 base and J by 2 bases, leaving 5 bases between them. The CDR3 DNA is TGTGCCAGCTCACCACAGGGGACTAATGAAAAACTGTTTTTT. Amino acid sequence: CASSPQGTNEKLFF.

V gene TRBV2 combines with J gene TRBJ2-2; D ambiguous. The V gene lost 0 bases and the J gene lost 14 bases, with 13 bases spanning the gap. This CDR3 has 13 amino acids. Per the germline V gene, CDR1 is SNHLY and CDR2 is FYNNEI. The CDR3: CASSEANLGELFF. For the CDR3, the DNA is TGTGCCAGCAGTGAAGCGAATCTCGGTGAACTGTTTTTT.

This clone is termed medium-sized. The chain couples TRBV5-1 to TRBJ2-7; D is perhaps TRBD1 (6 bases). The CDR3 is 14 residues long. Trimming stripped 0 bases from V and 4 bases from J, with 11 bases between. Germline CDR1 is SGHRS and CDR2 is YFSETQ. CDR3 in DNA: TGCGCCAGCAGCTTGGGCCAGGGGTTGTACGAGCAGTACTTC. It is translated as CASSLGQGLYEQYF.

This clone was seen once. The chain links TRBV5-1 to TRBJ2-5, with 10 bases matching TRBD1. Judging by the DNA end, TRBJ2-7 fits better; the J call may be wrong. This CDR3 region has 15 residues. CDR1 and CDR2 (germline): SGHRS, YFSETQ. CDR3 DNA sequence: TGCGCCAGCAGCCCAGGGACAGGGGCTTACTACGAGCAGTACTTC. Its protein product is CASSPGTGAYYEQYF.

In its sample, this clone was seen once. V usage is TRBV6-6 and J usage is TRBJ1-1; tentatively, D is TRBD1 (5 bases). From germline, CDR1 is MNHNY and CDR2 SVGAGI (reference sequence). This CDR3 has 14 residues. V was cut by 5 bases and J by 3 bases, with 13 bases left in between. DNA of the CDR3: TGTGCCAGCAGTCCCGACAGAGGGTACACTGAAGCTTTCTTT. This translates into CASSPDRGYTEAFF.

This clone was detected a few times. The V and J genes are TRBV27 and TRBJ2-5; D perhaps matches TRBD2 (6 bases). The length of the CDR3 is 14 residues. Looked up from germline, CDR1 is MNHEY and CDR2 is SMNVEV (reference sequence). V gave up 0 bases and J gave up 10 bases, with 15 bases separating them. CDR3 sequence: CASSLSDGSFGQYF. In nucleotides, the CDR3 is TGTGCCAGCAGTTTATCGGACGGGAGCTTTGGCCAGTACTTC.

V gene TRBV5-1 combines with J gene TRBJ2-3, with 11 bases identical to TRBD1. CDR1 is SGHRS, CDR2 YFSETQ, per germline. V trimming: 1 base; J trimming: 4 bases; junction bases outside the gene matches: 5. The CDR3 runs 16 residues. In DNA form, the CDR3 reads TGCGCCAGCAGCTTGTGGCGGACAGGGGGCGCAGATACGCAGTATTTT. Amino acid sequence: CASSLWRTGGADTQYF.

Sample share makes this clone medium-sized. The J gene is TRBJ2-7, the V gene TRBV15; D may be TRBD1 (5 bases). Deletions cut 6 bases from V and 4 bases from J, with 10 bases between. Germline assignment: CDR1 LNHNV and CDR2 YYDKDF (reference sequence). This CDR3 has 12 amino acids. The CDR3 DNA reads as TGTGCCACCAGTCCTGCAGGGTACGAGCAGTACTTC. Translating it yields CATSPAGYEQYF.

This clone is medium-sized by share. This chain uses TRBV5-6 with TRBJ1-5; weak D call: TRBD1 (5 bases). Looked up from germline, CDR1 is SGHDT and CDR2 is YYEEEE. This CDR3 comprises 14 residues. Between the trimmed V and J ends, which lost 1 base and 5 bases, there was a span of 10 bases. The CDR3 loop reads CASSLTGTHQPQHF. The CDR3 coding sequence is TGTGCCAGCAGCTTGACAGGCACTCATCAGCCCCAGCATTTT.

The rearrangement joins TRBV11-3 to TRBJ2-5; D not certain. CDR3 length: 14 amino acids. V shed 5 bases and J shed 0 bases, with 10 bases lying between them. Germline assignment: CDR1 SGHNT and CDR2 YENEEA. The CDR3 is CASSQGLYQETQYF. DNA for the CDR3: TGTGCCAGCAGCCAAGGCCTGTACCAAGAGACCCAGTACTTC.

CDR3 protein: CASSAGLALDTQYF. The CDR3 DNA is TGCGCCAGCAGTGCGGGACTAGCCTTAGATACGCAGTATTTT. The gene calls are TRBV5-1 and TRBJ2-3, with 9 bases identical to TRBD2. CDR3 size: 14 residues. Germline CDR1 is SGHRS and CDR2 is YFSETQ. Trimming removed 5 bases from V and 5 bases from J; junction bases left unmatched: 6. The full variable domain, rest sourced from reference TRBV5-1 and TRBJ2-3, is KAGVTQTPRYLIKTRGQQVTLSCSPISGHRSVSWYQQTPGQGLQFLFEYFSETQRNKGNFPGRFSGRQFSNSRSEMNVSTLELGDSALYLCASSAGLALDTQYFGPGTRLTVL.

This chain links TRBV5-4 with TRBJ2-3; 14 bases fit TRBD2. This CDR3 has 18 amino acids. With V trimmed by 3 bases and J by 0 bases, 6 bases remained unmatched. CDR1 SGHNT and CDR2 YYREEE come from the germline V gene (reference sequence). CDR3 nucleotides: TGTGCCAGCAGCTCGAGACTAGCGGGGGGGCCAAGCACAGATACGCAGTATTTT. Its protein product is CASSSRLAGGPSTDTQYF.

This clone was detected a few times. DNA of the CDR3: TGTGCCAGCAGTGAACCGCCAGGGGACGCTTTCTTT. Translation gives CASSEPPGDAFF. The chain combines TRBV25-1 with TRBJ1-1, with D tentatively TRBD1 (6 bases). This CDR3 is built from 12 residues. Trimming stripped 2 bases from V and 11 bases from J, with 12 bases between. Germline CDR1 is MGHDK and CDR2 is SYGVNS.

This clone was counted a few times. The chain uses TRBV18 and TRBJ2-7; 7 bases line up with TRBD2. Germline V gives CDR1 KGHSH, CDR2 LQKENI. J lost 3 bases, V lost 2 bases, and 7 bases had no gene match. This CDR3 has 15 residues. The DNA of the CDR3 is TGTGCCAGCTCACCAGGGTCTAGCGGAGGCTACGAGCAGTACTTC. It encodes CASSPGSSGGYEQYF.

The rearrangement links TRBV2 to TRBJ2-7; TRBD1 matches at 9 bases. Germline trimming cut 6 bases from V and 5 bases from J; bases unmatched to any gene: 11. Germline V gives CDR1 SNHLY, CDR2 FYNNEI. This CDR3 contains 15 residues. The CDR3 sequence: CASRGRGQGNHEQYF. The CDR3 DNA sequence: TGTGCCAGCAGGGGTAGGGGACAGGGCAACCACGAGCAGTACTTC.

The rearrangement links TRBV6-5 to TRBJ2-1; maybe TRBD2 (5 bases). CDR3 length equals 14 residues. Germline V gene data show CDR1 as MNHEY and CDR2 as SVGAGI. V was shortened by 0 bases and J by 4 bases, with 7 bases between the two germline ends. The CDR3 protein is CASSYSTRYNEQFF. The CDR3 DNA follows: TGTGCCAGCAGTTACTCCACTAGATACAATGAGCAGTTCTTC.

The V and J genes are TRBV18 and TRBJ2-5; tentative D call: TRBD1 (5 bases). CDR1 and CDR2 from the germline V gene are KGHSH and LQKENI. V was shortened by 3 bases and J by 3 bases, with 8 bases between the two germline ends. This CDR3 spans 13 amino acids. This CDR3 reads CASSPREKETQYF. Written as DNA, the CDR3 is TGTGCCAGCTCACCCAGGGAAAAAGAGACCCAGTACTTC.

The rearrangement joins TRBV6-5 to TRBJ1-4, with 8 bases matching TRBD1. V lost 5 bases and J lost 12; bases outside the gene matches: 14. Germline V lookup: CDR1 MNHEY, CDR2 SVGAGI. The CDR3 covers 15 residues. The CDR3 loop reads CASSIRTGPYGELFF. CDR3 in DNA: TGTGCCAGCAGTATAAGGACAGGGCCGTATGGGGAACTGTTTTTT.

V usage is TRBV5-5 and J usage is TRBJ2-1, with TRBD2 matching 7 bases. The V gene's germline CDR1 is SGHKS and CDR2 YYEKEE (reference sequence). The V gene end was trimmed by 4 bases and the J gene end by 3 bases; junction bases not matched to a gene: 13. The CDR3 sequence is 17 residues long. The DNA of the CDR3 is TGTGCCAGCAGCGCACAGCAACTAGCGACGATCTACAATGAGCAGTTCTTC. Encoded protein: CASSAQQLATIYNEQFF.

The chain joins TRBV20-1 to TRBJ1-1; D is possibly TRBD1 (5 bases). The V end was cut by 5 bases, the J end by 4 bases, with 8 bases between. The germline V gene has CDR1 DFQATT and CDR2 SNEGSKA (reference sequence). CDR3 length equals 11 residues. CDR3 residues: CSAGRVTEAFF. CDR3 nucleotide sequence: TGCAGTGCTGGCAGGGTCACTGAAGCTTTCTTT.

This clone has only one observation. The V gene is TRBV5-1, the J gene TRBJ2-3, with TRBD1 matching 8 bases. This CDR3 has 14 residues. The V gene's germline CDR1 is SGHRS and CDR2 YFSETQ. Trimming cost V 3 bases and J 3 bases; bases outside gene matches: 3. The CDR3 loop reads CASSSDRETDTQYF. In nucleotides, the CDR3 is TGCGCCAGCAGCTCGGACAGGGAGACAGATACGCAGTATTTT. Complete variable domain (other parts from reference TRBV5-1 and TRBJ2-3): KAGVTQTPRYLIKTRGQQVTLSCSPISGHRSVSWYQQTPGQGLQFLFEYFSETQRNKGNFPGRFSGRQFSNSRSEMNVSTLELGDSALYLCASSSDRETDTQYFGPGTRLTVL.

This clone was seen more than once but under ten times. V is TRBV30 and J is TRBJ2-7, with 9 positions matching TRBD2. The V segment lost 3 bases and the J segment 3 bases; nucleotides outside the gene matches: 6. Germline-derived CDR1 and CDR2 are GTSNPN and SVGIG (reference sequence). The CDR3 totals 14 residues. CDR3 DNA sequence: TGTGCCTGGAGCGGGGGACTAGCCGGCTACGAGCAGTACTTC. Translating gives CAWSGGLAGYEQYF. Full variable domain (missing parts from reference TRBV30 and TRBJ2-7): SQTIHQWPATLVQPVGSPLSLECTVEGTSNPNLYWYRQAAGRGLQLLFYSVGIGQISSEVPQNLSASRPQDRQFILSSKKLLLSDSGFYLCAWSGGLAGYEQYFGPGTRLTVT.

The V call is TRBV29-1, the J call TRBJ1-2, with TRBD1 identical over 7 bases. CDR1 is SQVTM and CDR2 is ANQGSEA in the germline V gene. The length of the CDR3 is 15 residues. Trimming removed 4 bases from V and 0 bases from J; junction bases left unmatched: 8. CDR3 nucleotide sequence: TGCAGCGTTGCGAAAGGAGGGGGCCCTAACTATGGCTACACCTTC. It is translated as CSVAKGGGPNYGYTF.

V and J are TRBV7-9 and TRBJ1-6, with D tentatively TRBD1 (5 bases). This CDR3 is built from 13 residues. The germline CDR1 and CDR2 sequences are SEHNR and FQNEAQ (reference sequence). The V end was cut by 6 bases, the J end by 9 bases, with 12 bases between. The CDR3 nucleotides are TGTGCCAGCAGTTACCAGGGAACTTCACCCCTCCACTTT. This translates into CASSYQGTSPLHF.

This sequence joins TRBV7-9 and TRBJ2-3; no definite D call. The V end lost 6 bases, the J end lost 2 bases, and 12 bases lay between the germline ends. Germline lookup yields CDR1 SEHNR and CDR2 FQNEAQ (reference sequence). The CDR3 contains 14 residues. CDR3 amino acids: CASRSLNPTDTQYF. The CDR3 DNA reads TGTGCCAGCAGGTCTCTAAACCCCACAGATACGCAGTATTTT.